This paragraph covers one T cell receptor (beta chain) sequence. This clonotype has only a few counts. Its binding antigen is unknown. No base quality information exists; no much larger clone differs at one position. The receptor library was made with multiplex PCR. TCRdb lists the instrument as Illumina HiSeq 4000. iRepertoire HTBI primers and Arm-PCR amplification of CDR3 regions were used to construct TCR beta libraries. Before sequencing, the PCR products underwent gel purification. For the original study's pipeline: Gene usage analysis of CDR3 amino acid clonotypes used the 62 TRBV and 12 to 15 TRBJ segments found across samples. Filtered high-quality paired reads were merged into contigs using COPE and FqMerger. Contigs were aligned with BLAST to IMGT TRBV, TRBD and TRBJ reference genes, and CDR3 was defined per IMGT. Clonotypes above 0.1% frequency were classified as highly expanded clones. Shannon entropy served as the measure of repertoire diversity, while the Gini coefficient captured V-J evenness. A clonotype was considered public if more than one individual shared it. Using fastp trimming at Q25 and MiXCR clonotype assembly, TCRdb reanalyzed the public sequencing data and kept in-frame beta chains. Each CDR3 protein gets just one entry, which takes the most common genes and DNA from the rows behind it. These V and J calls are TCRdb output, not the study's own analysis. This sample gives just over 600,000 distinct CDR3 sequences in total; 16% of them show up just once. The ten largest account for around 19% of the sample.

The entry originates in a study of regulatory T cells in long-lasting Graves disease (dated by TCRdb to the early 2020s). Some background on the complete study: Antithyroid drugs had been taken for less than 3 months by newly diagnosed Graves' disease patients. Peripheral blood TCR sequencing and RNA sequencing compared persistent Graves' disease patients with newly diagnosed Graves' disease patients. A total of around 35 samples underwent TCR sequencing: approximately 13 from persistent and some 20 from newly diagnosed Graves' disease patients. The study was registered as a clinical trial and conducted in China. Study-level results and caveats: A larger number of public clonotypes was shared among persistent patients (2,741) than among newly diagnosed patients (around 870). Because the primary lesion, thyroid tissue, could not be accessed, the study looked at peripheral blood alone. TRBV28, TRBJ1-2 and TRBJ2-5 were preferentially used in persistent disease, while TRBV20-1 and TRBJ2-1 were favored in newly diagnosed disease. As a limitation, the authors acknowledged that the small sample size may reduce accuracy. Sequencing and analysis were restricted to the TCR beta chain. Lower TCR Shannon entropy and fewer highly expanded clones were observed in persistent Graves' disease patients than in newly diagnosed patients, which suggested clonal expansion.

The junction shows trimming of 0 bases on V and 8 bases on J, plus 5 bases between the germline ends. The CDR3 goes from the cysteine to the phenylalanine over 12 residues. Here the CDR3 DNA is all that survives: 36 bases in frame from base 1. The germline V gene encodes CDR1 SGHTA and CDR2 FQGNSA. The sample's time point label, in plain terms: newly diagnosed GD, antithyroid drugs for less than 3 months. RNA was extracted from PBMCs in TRIzol for both TCR sequencing and RNA sequencing. The diagnosis of Graves' disease was made according to American Thyroid Association guidelines. Patients were recruited from an endocrinology department in Xi'an, China. Each patient gave roughly 8.4 milliliters of peripheral blood, collected in an EDTA anticoagulant tube. Ficoll Paque Plus density gradient separation was used to isolate PBMCs, and no further T cell sorting was done. An Agilent 2100 Bioanalyzer and agarose gel were used to check RNA quality, while a NanoDrop 2000 measured RNA concentration.

These data were also reused for a study on T cells in Graves' hyperthyroidism and ophthalmopathy. The second publication reports: Stable Graves' hyperthyroidism was defined as no progression to ophthalmopathy during 18 months of follow-up. Hyperthyroidism patients were aged 18 to 65 years and newly diagnosed, with disease duration of less than 2 months. The study excluded patients with uncontrolled infections, other autoimmune diseases, pregnancy or lactation. Diagnoses relied on clinical symptoms, serum thyroxine and TRAb, thyroid ultrasound and orbital computed tomography. The first round of RT-PCR for the TCR CDR3 was performed with the HTBI primer set and the Qiagen OneStep RT-PCR kit. Most expanded thyroid clonotypes (frequency above 0.001) were also found in blood, which suggests that blood repertoires may mirror thyroid immune responses. A model built on a 13 V-J signature distinguished ophthalmopathy from stable hyperthyroidism, reaching around 90% sensitivity and approximately 81% specificity in cross-validation and 80%/75% in testing. During validation, the model predicted progression to ophthalmopathy a median of approximately six months ahead of onset, with approximately 70% sensitivity and almost 75% specificity. A discovery cohort of about a hundred patients, approximately 45 with Graves' ophthalmopathy and approximately 55 with stable Graves' hyperthyroidism, was used to find distinguishing TCR V-J signatures. Prospective prediction of ophthalmopathy was tested in an independent validation cohort of 18 to 20 hyperthyroidism patients and 15 to 17 patients who later progressed to ophthalmopathy. For training and testing, the roughly 97 patients in the discovery cohort were randomly divided in a 7:3 ratio. Thyroid tissue and blood T-cell repertoires from six Graves' hyperthyroidism patients were also compared in the study. Once sampling was done, hyperthyroidism patients were given methimazole at a starting dose of 30 mg daily, whereas ophthalmopathy patients were given high-dose intravenous methylprednisolone. A second multiplex PCR round built the libraries, followed by size selection and purification. Paired-end sequencing of the libraries was performed with 100 bp reads on an Illumina HiSeq2000. Raw data were processed with SOAPnuke, discarding reads with adapters, uncalled bases, mean Phred below 15, or no exact constant-primer or identifier match. High-quality paired reads were merged with COPE v1.2.5, and unique nucleotide sequences were defined as clonotypes. Clonotypes were aligned to IMGT TRBV, TRBD and TRBJ reference segments using MiTCR v1.1. The analysis included only V-J combinations with a frequency above 0.0001, which together covered approximately 99% of the repertoires. A TCS score was defined as the ratio of F50 (clonal expansion) to E x V (chaos), with BLOSUM62-based TCRdist applied between CDR3 peptides within each V-J. Welch's t-statistics and random forest reduced some 510 V-J features to fewer than 15, which were used in a naive Bayes classifier (R e1071). Sample size was not statistically predetermined, and investigators were not blinded to group allocation. According to the paper, TCR Vbeta CDR3 sequencing was carried out on about 140 peripheral blood samples, which came from under 50 ophthalmopathy, approximately 78 hyperthyroidism and some 17 progressor patients.

The chain employs TRBV7-2 and TRBJ2-1, with no D gene named confidently. The TCR sequence derives from a woman in her 30s with Graves disease. Donor details come from another sample of the same person, matched by shared clones. The material was peripheral blood mononuclear cells (PBMCs), obtained at new diagnosis, from a patient treated with antithyroid drugs. The CDR3 region has the sequence CASSLAVDEQFF. The DNA sequence is as follows: TGTGCCAGCAGCTTAGCGGTCGATGAGCAGTTCTTC. Extended through the reference TRBV7-2 and TRBJ2-1 proteins, this CDR3 yields the full variable domain: GAGVSQSPSNKVTEKGKDVELRCDPISGHTALYWYRQSLGQGLEFLIYFQGNSAPDKSGLPSDRFSAERTGGSVSTLTIQRTQQEDSAVYLCASSLAVDEQFFGPGTRLTVL.